The clone carrying this TCR beta chain showed up just once. The antigen remains undetermined. These data come from a study of T cells in narcolepsy. Study conclusions and caveats: HCRT-specific and TRIB2-specific autoreactive clonotypes appeared among same-patient CSF and blood CD4+ clonotypes.

Only in-frame clones appear in the TCRdb table, and some are missing; sequencing was by immunoSEQ multiplex PCR. The sample has around 35,000 clones; around 80% are singletons. This CDR3 region has 16 residues. The germline V gene has CDR1 LGHNA and CDR2 YNFKEQ. Losses at the gene ends were 1 base for V and 2 bases for J; bases not matched to a gene: 4. The sequenced material came from memory (CD45RA-) CD4+ T cells from blood. This sequence joins TRBV4-2 and TRBJ2-2; 7 bases map to TRBD1. The sequence derives from a human donor in good health. CDR3: CASSQVGQTNTGELFF. The DNA of the CDR3 is TGTGCCAGCAGCCAAGTGGGACAGACAAACACCGGGGAGCTGTTTTTT.